The 13 T cell receptor beta chains listed next were all sequenced from one sample in a study of T cell repertoires in cytomegalovirus infection. Their target antigens are unknown. TCRdb re-derived calls from the reads in MiXCR, one entry per CDR3 protein. This sample has about 130,000 distinct CDR3 sequences, with around 25% found just once. The sample taken for sequencing was PBMCs, sequenced either directly or after in vitro stimulation (not recorded which). These receptors were obtained from a human donor in good health (CMV status not recorded). Some clones in this sample may be carry-over from other donors' samples.

This clonotype was detected a few times. J is TRBJ2-4 and V is TRBV28, with D perhaps assigned TRBD1 or TRBD2 (5 bases each). The V and J ends lost 5 bases and 0 bases respectively, with 20 bases between them. The length of the CDR3 is 18 residues. Germline V gene lookup returns CDR1 MDHEN and CDR2 SYDVKM. The CDR3 DNA follows: TGTGCCAGCAGTCCCCTTGGTGTCGGGACGCTAGCCAAAAACATTCAGTACTTC. It is translated as CASSPLGVGTLAKNIQYF.

Only a few counts were recorded for this clonotype. The chain couples TRBV4-3 to TRBJ1-1; 8 bases are shared with TRBD1. V lost 1 base to trimming and J lost 4 bases; unmatched junction nucleotides: 11. The CDR3 runs 17 residues. CDR1 is LGHNA, CDR2 YSLEER, per germline. CDR3 coding DNA: TGCGCCAGCAGCCAAGCGGGGGCAGGGGGCGCGACCACTGAAGCTTTCTTT. Translating it yields CASSQAGAGGATTEAFF.

J is TRBJ1-6 and V is TRBV19; D is perhaps TRBD1 (6 bases). Germline-derived CDR1 and CDR2 are LNHDA and SQIVND (reference sequence). This CDR3 region has 12 residues. The V end was cut by 7 bases, the J end by 7 bases, with 8 bases between. The CDR3 DNA follows: TGTGCCAGTACGCAGGGGAATTCACCCCTCCACTTT. Translation: CASTQGNSPLHF.

The chain uses TRBV20-1 and TRBJ2-5; D might be TRBD2 (5 bases). CDR1 DFQATT and CDR2 SNEGSKA come from the germline V gene (reference sequence). The CDR3 length is 15 residues. The V and J ends lost 0 bases and 1 base respectively, with 12 bases between them. CDR3 sequence reads: CSARDPREIQETQYF. The CDR3 DNA reads TGCAGTGCTAGAGATCCCCGGGAAATCCAAGAGACCCAGTACTTC.

The chain is built from TRBV19 and TRBJ1-5, with D unresolved. Germline V lookup: CDR1 LNHDA, CDR2 SQIVND (reference sequence). The CDR3 has 12 amino acids. Trimming left V 1 base short and J 6 bases short, with 4 bases between. The CDR3, as DNA: TGTGCCAGTAGTATAGCCGGTCAGCCCCAGCATTTT. This encodes CASSIAGQPQHF.

The J gene is TRBJ2-3, the V gene TRBV24-1; TRBD1 matches at 8 bases. The length of the CDR3 is 17 residues. V shed 6 bases and J 7 bases; nucleotides not matched to a gene: 17. Germline CDR1 and CDR2: KGHDR and SFDVKD. The CDR3 bases are TGTGCCACCAGTCTCGGACAGGGCATGCGACGGGGGTATACGCAGTATTTT. This codes for CATSLGQGMRRGYTQYF.

The V call is TRBV10-3, the J call TRBJ1-2, with D tentatively TRBD1 (5 bases). In germline, CDR1 is ENHRY, CDR2 SYGVKD. The CDR3 covers 12 residues. Trimming left V 11 bases short and J 0 bases short, with 10 bases between. As DNA, the CDR3 is TGTGCCGCGAAGGACACTAACTATGGCTACACCTTC. Encoded protein: CAAKDTNYGYTF.

This clonotype was counted ten times or more. The gene calls are TRBV12-3 or TRBV12-4 and TRBJ2-5, with TRBD2 identical over 12 bases. Trimming removed 5 bases from V and 4 bases from J; junction bases left unmatched: 17. The CDR3 covers 19 residues. In DNA, the CDR3 is TGTGCCAGCAGTCCCCTAGCGGGAGGGCTCTCTTGGGCCCGAGAGACCCAGTACTTC. Protein sequence: CASSPLAGGLSWARETQYF.

The chain has TRBV29-1 and TRBJ1-1; D is possibly TRBD1 (5 bases). The CDR3 consists of 17 residues. V lost 4 bases and J 1 base, leaving 22 bases between the germline ends. From germline, CDR1 is SQVTM and CDR2 ANQGSEA. CDR3: CSVALTVEGRRNTEAFF. The CDR3, as DNA: TGCAGCGTTGCCCTGACGGTGGAGGGGCGCAGGAACACTGAAGCTTTCTTT.

The chain carries TRBV7-2 and TRBJ2-7; 7 nucleotides match TRBD1. CDR1 is SGHTA, CDR2 FQGNSA, per germline. Trimming removed 5 bases from V and 3 bases from J; junction bases left unmatched: 4. The CDR3 sequence is 13 residues long. The CDR3 sequence: CASSRDSGYEQYF. The CDR3 coding sequence is TGTGCCAGCAGCCGGGACAGTGGCTACGAGCAGTACTTC.

This clonotype was counted a single time. A junction boundary mismatches the germline segment, possibly from a read error. V gene TRBV10-3 combines with J gene TRBJ1-4; D is uncertain. The CDR3 is made up of 16 amino acids. The germline V gene has CDR1 ENHRY and CDR2 SYGVKD. The CDR3 region has the DNA TGTGCCATCAGTGAGTCAGGGATTGTAACTAATGAAAAACTGTATTTT. As protein: CAISESGIVTNEKLYF.

Ten or more counts support this clonotype. The chain uses TRBV6-6 and TRBJ1-5, with a possible D match to TRBD1 (6 bases). V dropped 2 bases and J dropped 5 bases, with 10 bases sitting between them. Germline CDR1 reads MNHNY; CDR2 reads SVGAGI (reference sequence). There are 14 residues in the CDR3. The CDR3 loop is CASSYMTGDQPQHF. CDR3 sequence (DNA): TGTGCCAGCAGTTACATGACAGGTGATCAGCCCCAGCATTTT.

This chain uses TRBV7-6 with TRBJ2-5; 7 nucleotides align to TRBD2. Germline assignment: CDR1 SGHVS and CDR2 FNYEAQ. This CDR3 comprises 14 residues. V lost 0 bases and J lost 2; bases outside the gene matches: 0. The CDR3 DNA sequence: TGTGCCAGCAGCTTAGCACTAGCGCAAGAGACCCAGTACTTC. Amino acid sequence: CASSLALAQETQYF.